In its sample, the clone carrying this TCR beta chain was seen a few times. The table came from immunoSEQ multiplex PCR; TCRdb's copy has only in-frame clones and leaves some out. This sample has about 150,000 clones, with 70% to 85% found just once. Germline values: CDR1 SEHNR, CDR2 FQNEAQ (reference sequence). The junction had 10 bases not matched to a gene; V was cut back by 10 bases and J by 6 bases. CDR3 length: 13 residues. These data belong to a study of blood T cell repertoires in COVID-19. In the study overall: Sources were T cells, B-cell-depleted T cells, or PBMCs; the material itself was cDNA or gDNA.

Seattle enrolled patients during active infection and tracked them longitudinally. The chain joins TRBV7-9 to TRBJ2-7, with 9 nucleotides matching TRBD1. The receptor's source is a man in his 60s with COVID-19, enrolled during active disease. The sample consisted of peripheral blood. In nucleotides, the CDR3 is TGTGCCACGAAGGGGACAGGGTATGCCGAGCAGTACTTC. Its translation: CATKGTGYAEQYF.